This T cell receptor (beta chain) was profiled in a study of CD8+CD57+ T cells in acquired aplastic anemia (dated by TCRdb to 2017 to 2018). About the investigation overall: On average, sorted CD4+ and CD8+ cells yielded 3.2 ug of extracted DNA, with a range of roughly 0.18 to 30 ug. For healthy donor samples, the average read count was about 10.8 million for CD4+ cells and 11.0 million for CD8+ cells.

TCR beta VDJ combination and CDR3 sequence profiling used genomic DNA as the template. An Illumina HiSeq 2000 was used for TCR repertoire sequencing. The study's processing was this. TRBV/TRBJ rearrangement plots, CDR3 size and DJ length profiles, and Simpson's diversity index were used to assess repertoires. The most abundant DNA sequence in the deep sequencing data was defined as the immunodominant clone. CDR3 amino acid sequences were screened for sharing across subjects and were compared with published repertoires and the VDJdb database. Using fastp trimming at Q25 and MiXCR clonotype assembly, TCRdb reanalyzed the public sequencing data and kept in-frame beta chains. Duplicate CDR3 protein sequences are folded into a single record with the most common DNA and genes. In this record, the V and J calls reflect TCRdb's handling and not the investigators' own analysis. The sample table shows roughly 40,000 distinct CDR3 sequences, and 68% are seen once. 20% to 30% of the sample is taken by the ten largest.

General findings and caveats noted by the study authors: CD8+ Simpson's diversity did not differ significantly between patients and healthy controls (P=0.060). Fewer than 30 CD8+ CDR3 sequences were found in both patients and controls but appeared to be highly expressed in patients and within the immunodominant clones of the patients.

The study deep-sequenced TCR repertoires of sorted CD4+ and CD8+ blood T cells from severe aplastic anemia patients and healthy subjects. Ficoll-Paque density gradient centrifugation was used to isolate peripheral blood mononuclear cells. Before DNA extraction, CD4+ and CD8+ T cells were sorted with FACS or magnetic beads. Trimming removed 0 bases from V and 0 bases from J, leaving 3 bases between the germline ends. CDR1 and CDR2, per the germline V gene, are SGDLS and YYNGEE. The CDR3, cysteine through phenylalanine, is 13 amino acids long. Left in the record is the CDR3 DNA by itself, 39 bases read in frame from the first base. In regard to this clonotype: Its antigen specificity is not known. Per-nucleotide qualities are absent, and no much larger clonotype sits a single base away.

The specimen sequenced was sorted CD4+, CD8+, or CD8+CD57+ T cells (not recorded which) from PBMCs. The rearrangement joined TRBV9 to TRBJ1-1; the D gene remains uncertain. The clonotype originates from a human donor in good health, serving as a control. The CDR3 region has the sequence CASSVVLNTEAFF. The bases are TGTGCCAGCAGCGTAGTTCTGAACACTGAAGCTTTCTTT.